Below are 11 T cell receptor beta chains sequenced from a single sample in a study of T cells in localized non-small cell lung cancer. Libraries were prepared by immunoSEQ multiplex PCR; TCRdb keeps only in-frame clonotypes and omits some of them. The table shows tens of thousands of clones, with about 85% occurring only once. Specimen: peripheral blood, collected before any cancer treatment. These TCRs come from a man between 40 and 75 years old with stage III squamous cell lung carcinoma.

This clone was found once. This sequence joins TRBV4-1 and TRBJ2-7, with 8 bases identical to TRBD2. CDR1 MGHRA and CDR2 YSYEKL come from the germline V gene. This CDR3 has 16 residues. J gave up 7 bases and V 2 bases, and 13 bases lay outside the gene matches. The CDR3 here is CASSQRAGGYLGEQYV. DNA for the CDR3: TGCGCCAGCAGCCAACGTGCGGGAGGCTACTTGGGGGAGCAGTACGTC.

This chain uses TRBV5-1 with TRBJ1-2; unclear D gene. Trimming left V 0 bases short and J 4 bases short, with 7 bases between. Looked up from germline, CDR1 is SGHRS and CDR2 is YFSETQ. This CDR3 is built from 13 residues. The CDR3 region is CASSLEGPYGYTF. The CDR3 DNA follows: TGCGCCAGCAGCTTGGAGGGTCCCTATGGCTACACCTTC.

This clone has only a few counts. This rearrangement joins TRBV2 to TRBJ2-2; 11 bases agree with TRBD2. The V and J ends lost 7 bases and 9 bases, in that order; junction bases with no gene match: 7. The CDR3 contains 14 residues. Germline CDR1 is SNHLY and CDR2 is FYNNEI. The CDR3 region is CASKVAGGPRELFF. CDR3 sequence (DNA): TGTGCCAGCAAGGTAGCGGGGGGGCCAAGGGAGCTGTTTTTT. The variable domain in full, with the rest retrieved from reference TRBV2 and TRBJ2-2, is EPEVTQTPSHQVTQMGQEVILRCVPISNHLYFYWYRQILGQKVEFLVSFYNNEISEKSEIFDDQFSVERPDGSNFTLKIRSTKLEDSAMYFCASKVAGGPRELFFGEGSRLTVL.

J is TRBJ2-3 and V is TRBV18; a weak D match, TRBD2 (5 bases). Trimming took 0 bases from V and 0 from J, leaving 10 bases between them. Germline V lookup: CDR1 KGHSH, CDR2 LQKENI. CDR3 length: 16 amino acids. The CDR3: CASSPPRGASTDTQYF. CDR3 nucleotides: TGTGCCAGCTCACCACCACGGGGAGCTAGCACAGATACGCAGTATTTT.

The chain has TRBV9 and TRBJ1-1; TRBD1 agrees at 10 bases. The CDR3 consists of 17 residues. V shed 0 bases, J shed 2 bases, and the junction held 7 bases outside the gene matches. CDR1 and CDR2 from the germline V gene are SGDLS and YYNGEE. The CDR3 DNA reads TGTGCCAGCAGCGTAGTAGACCCGACAGGGGGCAACACTGAAGCTTTCTTT. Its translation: CASSVVDPTGGNTEAFF.

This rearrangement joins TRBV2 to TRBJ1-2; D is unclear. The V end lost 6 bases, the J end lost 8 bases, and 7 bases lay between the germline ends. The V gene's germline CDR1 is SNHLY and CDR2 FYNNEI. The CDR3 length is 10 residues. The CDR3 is CASRWIGYTF. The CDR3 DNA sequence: TGTGCCAGCAGGTGGATCGGCTACACCTTC.

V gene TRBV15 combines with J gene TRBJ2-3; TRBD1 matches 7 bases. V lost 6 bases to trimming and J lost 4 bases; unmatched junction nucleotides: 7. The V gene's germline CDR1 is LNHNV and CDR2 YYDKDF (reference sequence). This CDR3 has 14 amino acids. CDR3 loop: CATRLGQGADTQYF. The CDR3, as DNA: TGTGCCACCAGACTCGGGCAGGGGGCAGATACGCAGTATTTT.

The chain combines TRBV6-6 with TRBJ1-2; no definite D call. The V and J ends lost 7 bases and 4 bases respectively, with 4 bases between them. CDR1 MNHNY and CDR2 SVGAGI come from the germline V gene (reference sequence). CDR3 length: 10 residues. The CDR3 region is CASMAYGYTF. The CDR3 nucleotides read TGTGCCAGCATGGCCTATGGCTACACCTTC.

CDR3 protein: CASSQDSGPRSYNEQFF. CDR3 sequence (DNA): TGCGCCAGCAGCCAAGACAGCGGGCCCCGCTCCTACAATGAGCAGTTCTTC. The chain recombines TRBV4-1 with TRBJ2-1; D is possibly TRBD2 (6 bases). Trimming stripped 0 bases from V and 0 bases from J, with 12 bases between. Germline V CDR1 and CDR2: MGHRA, YSYEKL. There are 17 residues in the CDR3.

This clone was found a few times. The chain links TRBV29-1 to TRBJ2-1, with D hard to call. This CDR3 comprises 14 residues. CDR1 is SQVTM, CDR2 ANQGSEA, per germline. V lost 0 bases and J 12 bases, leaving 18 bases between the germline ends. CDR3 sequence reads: CSVEDLGSSNTQFF. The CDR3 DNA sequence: TGCAGCGTTGAAGATCTCGGTAGCAGTAACACGCAGTTCTTC.

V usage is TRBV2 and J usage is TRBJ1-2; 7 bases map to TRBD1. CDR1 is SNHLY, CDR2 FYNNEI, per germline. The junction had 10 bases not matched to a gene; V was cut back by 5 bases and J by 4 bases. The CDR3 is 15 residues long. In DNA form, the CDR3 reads TGTGCCAGCAGTATAACAGGGGTTGGTAGCTATGGCTACACCTTC. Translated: CASSITGVGSYGYTF.